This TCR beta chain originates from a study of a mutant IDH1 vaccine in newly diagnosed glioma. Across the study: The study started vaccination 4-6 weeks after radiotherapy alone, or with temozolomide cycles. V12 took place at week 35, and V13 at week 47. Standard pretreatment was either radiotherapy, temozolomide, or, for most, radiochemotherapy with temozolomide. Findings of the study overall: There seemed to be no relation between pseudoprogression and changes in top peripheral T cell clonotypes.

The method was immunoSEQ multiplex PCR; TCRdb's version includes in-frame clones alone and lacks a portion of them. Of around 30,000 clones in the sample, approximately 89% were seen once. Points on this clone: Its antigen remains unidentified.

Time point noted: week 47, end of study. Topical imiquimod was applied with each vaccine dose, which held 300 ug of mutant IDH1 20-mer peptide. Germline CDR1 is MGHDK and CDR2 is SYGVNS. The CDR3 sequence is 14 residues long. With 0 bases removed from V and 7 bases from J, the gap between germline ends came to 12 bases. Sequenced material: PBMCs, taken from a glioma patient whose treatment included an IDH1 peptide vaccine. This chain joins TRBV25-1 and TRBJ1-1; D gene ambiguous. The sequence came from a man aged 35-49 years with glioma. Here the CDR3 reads CASSEYSGLSEAFF. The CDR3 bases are TGTGCCAGCAGTGAATATTCGGGGTTAAGTGAAGCTTTCTTT.